This TCR beta chain originates from a study of blood T cell repertoires in COVID-19. At the level of the study: Italy, Spain and the United States were the sources of the convalescent and acute COVID-19 samples. The cDNA or gDNA used as material had been derived from T cells, B-cell-depleted T cells, or PBMCs.

The CDR3 covers 16 residues. V was clipped by 4 bases and J by 5 bases; unmatched bases: 9. Germline V CDR1 and CDR2: SGHAT, FQNNGV. Source study methods: The assay estimated nucleated cells by amplifying reference gene primers. Produced via immunoSEQ multiplex PCR; TCRdb's table is partial and in-frame only. Clone size and the V and J calls come from that table; the DNA yielded D and trimming. Altogether fewer than 350,000 clones are present, nearly 90% being singletons, with the ten largest covering about 8.5%. The chain couples TRBV11-2 to TRBJ2-4; 9 nucleotides match TRBD1. This clonotype originated in a man aged 18-30 years with active or convalescent COVID-19. The sample taken for sequencing was peripheral blood. The CDR3 sequence is CASSSQTGGIENIQYF. In nucleotides, the CDR3 is TGTGCCAGCAGCTCCCAAACAGGGGGCATAGAAAACATTCAGTACTTC. The complete variable domain, with remaining parts taken from reference TRBV11-2 and TRBJ2-4, reads EAGVAQSPRYKIIEKRQSVAFWCNPISGHATLYWYQQILGQGPKLLIQFQNNGVVDDSQLPKDRFSAERLKGVDSTLKIQPAKLEDSAVYLCASSSQTGGIENIQYFGAGTRLSVL.